A selection of T cell receptor beta chains follows, all from one sample in a study of T cells in Graves' hyperthyroidism and ophthalmopathy. TCRdb ran MiXCR on the multiplex PCR reads and lists one entry per CDR3 protein. The sample shows around 450,000 distinct CDR3 sequences, around 16% of them seen only once. The specimen sequenced was blood. The receptors shown here come from a woman aged 18-30 years with Graves' hyperthyroidism. The CDR3 runs from the conserved cysteine through the conserved F or W. The D gene is left open where the match is weak. Clone size appears in some rows only: once, few, many, or a class for an expanded clone.

>many|TRBV29-1|-|TRBJ1-5
CSVRTGGFDQPQHF
TGCAGCGTACGTACGGGGGGTTTCGATCAGCCCCAGCATTTT
>many|TRBV20-1|TRBD2|TRBJ2-3
CSARGGLAGSDTQYF
TGCAGTGCTAGAGGGGGGCTAGCGGGGTCGGATACGCAGTATTTT
>-|TRBV5-1|-|TRBJ1-1
CASSPLAGGGTEAFF
TGCGCCAGCAGCCCCCTTGCGGGAGGAGGCACTGAAGCTTTCTTT
>many|TRBV20-1|-|TRBJ1-5
CSARRGNQPQHF
TGCAGTGCTAGAAGAGGCAATCAGCCCCAGCATTTT
>-|TRBV4-1|TRBD2|TRBJ2-1
CASSQVFRGGVNEQFF
TGCGCCAGCAGCCAAGTCTTCCGCGGGGGGGTAAATGAGCAGTTCTTC
>-|TRBV7-9|-|TRBJ2-1
CASSLKARPYNEQFF
TGTGCCAGCAGCTTAAAGGCCAGGCCCTACAATGAGCAGTTCTTC
>few|TRBV3-1|TRBD2|TRBJ2-1
CASSQDSGSHNEQFF
TGTGCCAGCAGCCAAGACAGCGGGAGCCACAATGAGCAGTTCTTC
>many|TRBV13|-|TRBJ2-4
CASSHHLAKNIQYF
TGTGCCAGCAGCCACCACCTAGCCAAAAACATTCAGTACTTC
>many|TRBV7-8|TRBD1|TRBJ1-1
CASSFAQGRGRNTEAFF
TGTGCCAGCAGCTTTGCACAGGGGCGCGGCAGGAACACTGAAGCTTTCTTT
>-|TRBV19|TRBD2|TRBJ2-2
CASGTSGTENTGELFF
TGTGCCAGTGGGACTAGCGGAACCGAGAACACCGGGGAGCTGTTTTTT
>many|TRBV11-3|TRBD2|TRBJ2-4
CASSLGLAGDLAKNIQYF
TGTGCCAGCAGCTTGGGACTAGCGGGAGATCTTGCCAAAAACATTCAGTACTTC
>few|TRBV19|TRBD2|TRBJ2-3
CASSIPRTASGYTDTQYF
TGTGCCAGTAGTATCCCCAGGACGGCTAGCGGATACACAGATACGCAGTATTTT
>many|TRBV11-2|-|TRBJ1-1
CASSLGARGLNTEAFF
TGTGCCAGCAGCTTAGGGGCCAGGGGCTTGAACACTGAAGCTTTCTTT
>many|TRBV5-8|-|TRBJ1-2
CASSLVRYGYTF
TGTGCCAGCAGCTTGGTCCGCTATGGCTACACCTTC
>many|TRBV12-5|-|TRBJ2-5
CASAIGYGGREETQYF
TGTGCTAGTGCCATTGGGTATGGAGGGAGAGAAGAGACCCAGTACTTC
>many|TRBV11-2|-|TRBJ1-2
CASSLQGNSLYGYTF
TGTGCCAGCAGTTTACAGGGAAACTCCCTCTATGGCTACACCTTC
>many|TRBV20-1|TRBD2|TRBJ2-1
CSARGTSGVGQFF
TGCAGTGCTAGGGGGACTAGCGGGGTTGGGCAGTTCTTC
>few|TRBV15|TRBD1|TRBJ1-5
CATKLRTGNGRPQHF
TGTGCCACCAAGCTGAGGACAGGGAATGGGCGGCCCCAGCATTTT
>-|TRBV28|TRBD2|TRBJ2-7
CASSLGAGASSYEQYF
TGTGCCAGCAGTTTAGGGGCGGGAGCCAGCTCCTACGAGCAGTACTTT
>-|TRBV11-2|TRBD2|TRBJ2-1
CASSLDLSGRENEQFF
TGTGCCAGCAGCTTAGATCTTAGCGGGAGGGAAAATGAGCAGTTCTTC
>many|TRBV3-1|TRBD1|TRBJ2-2
CASSHEWTGPNTGELFF
TGTGCCAGCAGCCACGAGTGGACAGGCCCGAACACCGGGGAGCTGTTTTTT
>many|TRBV11-3|-|TRBJ2-1
CASSHRSWWGDNEQFF
TGTGCCAGCAGCCACAGGTCGTGGTGGGGGGACAATGAGCAGTTCTTC
>many|TRBV5-1|-|TRBJ1-2
CTSSLGSGQAIRYGYTF
TGCACCAGCAGCTTGGGATCGGGGCAAGCAATACGCTATGGCTACACCTTC